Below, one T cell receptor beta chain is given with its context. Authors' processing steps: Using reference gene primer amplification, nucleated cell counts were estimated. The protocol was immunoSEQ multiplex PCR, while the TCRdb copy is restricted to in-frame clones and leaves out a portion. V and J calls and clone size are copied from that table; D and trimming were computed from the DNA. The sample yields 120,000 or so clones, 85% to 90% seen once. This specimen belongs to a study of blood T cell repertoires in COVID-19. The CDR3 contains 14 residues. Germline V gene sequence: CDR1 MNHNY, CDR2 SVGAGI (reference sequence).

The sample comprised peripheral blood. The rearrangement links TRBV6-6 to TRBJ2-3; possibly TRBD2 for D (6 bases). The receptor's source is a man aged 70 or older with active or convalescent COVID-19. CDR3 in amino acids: CAGAARGGTDTQYF. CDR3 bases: TGTGCAGGGGCAGCGCGGGGCGGCACAGATACGCAGTATTTT.